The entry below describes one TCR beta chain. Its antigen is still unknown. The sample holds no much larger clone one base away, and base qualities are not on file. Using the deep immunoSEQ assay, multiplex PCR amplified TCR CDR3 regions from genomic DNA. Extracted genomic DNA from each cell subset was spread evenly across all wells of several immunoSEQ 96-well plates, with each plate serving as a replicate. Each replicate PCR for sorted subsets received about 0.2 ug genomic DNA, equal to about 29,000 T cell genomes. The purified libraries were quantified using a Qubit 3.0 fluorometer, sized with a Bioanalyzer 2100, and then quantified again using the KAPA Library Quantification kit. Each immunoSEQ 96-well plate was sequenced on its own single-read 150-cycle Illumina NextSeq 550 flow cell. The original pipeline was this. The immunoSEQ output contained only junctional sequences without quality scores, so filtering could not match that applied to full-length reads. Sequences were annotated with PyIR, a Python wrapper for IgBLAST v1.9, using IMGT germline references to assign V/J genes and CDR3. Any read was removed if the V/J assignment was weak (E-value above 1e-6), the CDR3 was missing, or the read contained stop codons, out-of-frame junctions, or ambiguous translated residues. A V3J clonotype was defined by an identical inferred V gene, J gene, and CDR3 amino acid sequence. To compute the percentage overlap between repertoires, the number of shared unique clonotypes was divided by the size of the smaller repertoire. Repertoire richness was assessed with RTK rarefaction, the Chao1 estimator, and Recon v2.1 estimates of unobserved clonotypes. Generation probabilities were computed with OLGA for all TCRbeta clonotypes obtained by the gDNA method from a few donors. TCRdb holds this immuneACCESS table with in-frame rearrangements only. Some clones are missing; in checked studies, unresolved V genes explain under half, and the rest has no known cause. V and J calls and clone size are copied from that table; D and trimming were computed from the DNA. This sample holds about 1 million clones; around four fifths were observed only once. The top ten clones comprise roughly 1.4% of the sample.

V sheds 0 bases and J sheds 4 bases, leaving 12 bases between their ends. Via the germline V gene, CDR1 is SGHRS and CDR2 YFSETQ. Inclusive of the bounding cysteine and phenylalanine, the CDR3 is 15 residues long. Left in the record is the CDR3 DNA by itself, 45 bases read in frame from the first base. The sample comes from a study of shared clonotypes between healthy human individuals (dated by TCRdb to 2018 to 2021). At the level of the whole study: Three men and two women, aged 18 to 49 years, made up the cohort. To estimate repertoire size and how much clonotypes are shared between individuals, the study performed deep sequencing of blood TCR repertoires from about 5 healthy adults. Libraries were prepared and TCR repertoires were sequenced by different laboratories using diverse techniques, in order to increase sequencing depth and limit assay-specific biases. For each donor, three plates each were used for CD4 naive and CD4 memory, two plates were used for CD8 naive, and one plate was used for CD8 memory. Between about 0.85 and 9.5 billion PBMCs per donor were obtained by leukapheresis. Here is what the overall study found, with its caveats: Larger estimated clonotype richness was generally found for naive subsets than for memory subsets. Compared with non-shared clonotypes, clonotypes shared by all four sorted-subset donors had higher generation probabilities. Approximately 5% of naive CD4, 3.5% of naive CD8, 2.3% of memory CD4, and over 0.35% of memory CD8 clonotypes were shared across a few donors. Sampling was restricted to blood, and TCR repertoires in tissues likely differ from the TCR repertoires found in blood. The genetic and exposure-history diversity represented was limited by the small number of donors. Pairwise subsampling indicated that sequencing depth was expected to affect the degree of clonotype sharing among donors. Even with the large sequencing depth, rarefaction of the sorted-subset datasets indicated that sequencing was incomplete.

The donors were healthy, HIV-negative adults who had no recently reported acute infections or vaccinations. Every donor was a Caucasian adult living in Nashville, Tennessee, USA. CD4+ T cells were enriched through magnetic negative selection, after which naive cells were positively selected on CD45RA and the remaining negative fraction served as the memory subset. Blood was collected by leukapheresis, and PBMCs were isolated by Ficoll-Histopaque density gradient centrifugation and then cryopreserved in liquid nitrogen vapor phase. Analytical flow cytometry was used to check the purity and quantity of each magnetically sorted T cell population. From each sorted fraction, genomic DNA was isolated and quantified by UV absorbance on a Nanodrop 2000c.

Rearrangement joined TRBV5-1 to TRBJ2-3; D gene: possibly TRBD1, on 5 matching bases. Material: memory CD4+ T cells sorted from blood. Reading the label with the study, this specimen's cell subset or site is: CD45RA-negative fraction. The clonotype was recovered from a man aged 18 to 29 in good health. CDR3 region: CASSLGQSAADTQYF. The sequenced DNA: TGCGCCAGCAGCTTGGGACAGTCTGCGGCAGATACGCAGTATTTT.